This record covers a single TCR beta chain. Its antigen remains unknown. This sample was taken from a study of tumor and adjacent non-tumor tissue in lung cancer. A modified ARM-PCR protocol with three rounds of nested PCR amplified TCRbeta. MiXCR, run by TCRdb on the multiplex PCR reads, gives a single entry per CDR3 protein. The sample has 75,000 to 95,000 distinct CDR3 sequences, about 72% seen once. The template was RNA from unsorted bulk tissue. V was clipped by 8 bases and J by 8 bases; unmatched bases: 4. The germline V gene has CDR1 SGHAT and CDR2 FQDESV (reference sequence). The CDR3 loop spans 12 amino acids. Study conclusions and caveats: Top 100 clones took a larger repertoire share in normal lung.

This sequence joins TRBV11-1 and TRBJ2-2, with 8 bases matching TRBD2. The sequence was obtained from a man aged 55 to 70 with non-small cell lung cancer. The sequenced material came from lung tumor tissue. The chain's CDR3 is CASLTSGGELFF. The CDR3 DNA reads TGTGCCAGCTTAACTAGCGGAGGGGAGCTGTTTTTT.